The clone carrying this TCR beta chain was observed a handful of times. Trimming took off 8 bases at V and 3 bases at J, with 16 bases between the two ends. CDR1 and CDR2 from the germline V gene are MNHEY and SVGAGI. The CDR3 has 15 amino acids. This sample stems from a study of T cell responses to AZD1222 COVID-19 vaccine. The assay was immunoSEQ multiplex PCR, and TCRdb's table has in-frame clones only and misses some. The sample has more than 250,000 clones, approximately 95% seen once. The receptor's source is an adult in good health. The chain couples TRBV6-5 to TRBJ2-2, with TRBD2 as a possible D gene (7 bases). The sequences come from peripheral blood, collected on day 0 of AZD1222 vaccination. As DNA, the CDR3 is TGTGCCAGCTCCAACGGGGGGCTAGACACCGGGGAGCTGTTTTTT. Translated: CASSNGGLDTGELFF.